The T cell receptor beta chain under discussion was sequenced for a study of blood T cell repertoires in COVID-19. Overall study: Samples taken during acute and convalescent COVID-19 were collected in the United States, Italy and Spain. PBMCs, B-cell-depleted T cells, or T cells were the source of the cDNA or gDNA that made up the material.

This table comes from immunoSEQ multiplex PCR, and its TCRdb copy is limited to in-frame clones, with some not included. The data contain under 200,000 clones, 85% of them singletons. The receptor was derived from a woman aged 60-70 years with COVID-19, enrolled during active disease. Material for sequencing was peripheral blood.

In nucleotides, the CDR3 is TGCGCCAGCAGCTCCGGTAGGGGTGCGGGAAATGAAAAACTGTTTTTT. Its translation is CASSSGRGAGNEKLFF. The chain has TRBV5-1 and TRBJ1-4, with D possibly TRBD1 on 5 matching bases. Germline CDR1 reads SGHRS; CDR2 reads YFSETQ. Trimming took off 3 bases at V and 5 bases at J, with 17 bases between the two ends. The CDR3 length is 16 residues.